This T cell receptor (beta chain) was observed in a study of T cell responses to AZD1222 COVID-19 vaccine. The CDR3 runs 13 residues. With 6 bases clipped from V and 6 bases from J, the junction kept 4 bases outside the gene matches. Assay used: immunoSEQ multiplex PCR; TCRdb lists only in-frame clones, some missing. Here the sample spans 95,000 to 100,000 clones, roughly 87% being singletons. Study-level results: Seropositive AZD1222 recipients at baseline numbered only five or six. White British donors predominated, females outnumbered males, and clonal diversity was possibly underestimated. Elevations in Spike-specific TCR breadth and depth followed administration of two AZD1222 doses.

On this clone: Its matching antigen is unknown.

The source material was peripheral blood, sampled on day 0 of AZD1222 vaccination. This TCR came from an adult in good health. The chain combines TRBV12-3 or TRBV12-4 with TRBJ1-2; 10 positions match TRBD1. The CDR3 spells CASSSGQGDGYTF. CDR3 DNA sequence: TGTGCCAGCAGCTCAGGACAGGGGGATGGCTACACCTTC.